This is a list of T cell receptor beta chains from one sample in a study of beta chain features in type 1 diabetes. Libraries were prepared by immunoSEQ multiplex PCR; TCRdb keeps only in-frame clonotypes and omits some of them. The sample holds 400,000 to 600,000 clones, 30% seen once. Sequencing input: naive CD4+ T cells from blood. The source is a young man in good health. CDR3s include the opening cysteine and the closing phenylalanine or tryptophan. The order of the fields is D gene, J gene, clone size, V gene, CDR3 protein, CDR3 DNA. The D gene is left open where the match is weak. Expanded clones get a size class; other rows say once, few or many, or leave the size out.

D gene: NA
J gene: TRBJ2-5
clone size: few
V gene: TRBV18
CDR3 protein: CASSPVRETQYF
CDR3 DNA: TGTGCCAGCTCACCCGTCCGGGAGACCCAGTACTTC

D gene: NA
J gene: TRBJ1-5
clone size: once
V gene: TRBV19
CDR3 protein: CASSSTGSSEPQHF
CDR3 DNA: TGTGCCAGTAGTTCTACAGGGAGTTCGGAGCCCCAGCATTTT

D gene: NA
J gene: TRBJ2-1
clone size: NA
V gene: TRBV7-9
CDR3 protein: CASSPVAIYNEQFF
CDR3 DNA: TGTGCCAGCAGCCCGGTCGCCATCTACAATGAGCAGTTCTTC

D gene: NA
J gene: TRBJ2-5
clone size: few
V gene: TRBV7-6
CDR3 protein: CASSLGLETQYF
CDR3 DNA: TGTGCCAGCAGCCTGGGCTTGGAGACCCAGTACTTC

D gene: NA
J gene: TRBJ2-7
clone size: NA
V gene: TRBV28
CDR3 protein: CASSVPGSSYEQYF
CDR3 DNA: TGTGCCAGCAGTGTCCCCGGGTCCTCCTACGAGCAGTACTTC

D gene: NA
J gene: TRBJ1-2
clone size: few
V gene: TRBV25-1
CDR3 protein: CASSEYWVQFGGYTF
CDR3 DNA: TGTGCCAGCAGTGAATATTGGGTACAGTTTGGTGGCTACACCTTC

D gene: NA
J gene: TRBJ2-6
clone size: few
V gene: TRBV2
CDR3 protein: CASRAGAGANVLTF
CDR3 DNA: TGTGCCAGCCGCGCGGGCGCTGGGGCCAACGTCCTGACTTTC

D gene: NA
J gene: TRBJ1-4
clone size: NA
V gene: TRBV13
CDR3 protein: CASSLYFGPATEKLFF
CDR3 DNA: TGTGCCAGCAGCCTGTATTTTGGGCCCGCGACCGAAAAACTGTTTTTT

D gene: NA
J gene: TRBJ2-5
clone size: few
V gene: TRBV6-5
CDR3 protein: CASRRQGGETQYF
CDR3 DNA: TGTGCCAGCAGACGACAGGGAGGAGAGACCCAGTACTTC

D gene: NA
J gene: TRBJ2-7
clone size: NA
V gene: TRBV7-9
CDR3 protein: CASSTWYEQYF
CDR3 DNA: TGTGCCAGCAGCACCTGGTACGAGCAGTACTTC

D gene: TRBD2
J gene: TRBJ2-1
clone size: NA
V gene: TRBV10-3
CDR3 protein: CAIATSGRNEQFF
CDR3 DNA: TGTGCCATCGCGACTAGCGGGAGAAATGAGCAGTTCTTC

D gene: TRBD1
J gene: TRBJ1-3
clone size: NA
V gene: TRBV29-1
CDR3 protein: CSVSTGGTGNTIYF
CDR3 DNA: TGCAGCGTCTCGACAGGGGGAACTGGAAACACCATATATTTT

D gene: NA
J gene: TRBJ2-1
clone size: NA
V gene: TRBV7-9
CDR3 protein: CASSLGYHPGNEQFF
CDR3 DNA: TGTGCCAGCAGCCTGGGGTACCACCCTGGGAATGAGCAGTTCTTC

D gene: NA
J gene: TRBJ2-6
clone size: few
V gene: TRBV5-1
CDR3 protein: CASMSSGANVLTF
CDR3 DNA: TGCGCCAGCATGAGCTCTGGGGCCAACGTCCTGACTTTC

D gene: TRBD2
J gene: TRBJ2-3
clone size: NA
V gene: TRBV7-8
CDR3 protein: CASSFSGRINTQYF
CDR3 DNA: TGTGCCAGCAGCTTTAGCGGGAGGATAAATACGCAGTATTTT

D gene: TRBD2
J gene: TRBJ2-5
clone size: NA
V gene: TRBV15
CDR3 protein: CATSRVLAGDLQETQYF
CDR3 DNA: TGTGCCACCAGCAGAGTACTAGCGGGAGACCTCCAAGAGACCCAGTACTTC

D gene: TRBD2
J gene: TRBJ2-1
clone size: NA
V gene: TRBV9
CDR3 protein: CASSETSGSSNEQFF
CDR3 DNA: TGTGCCAGCAGCGAGACTAGCGGGAGTTCCAATGAGCAGTTCTTC

D gene: NA
J gene: TRBJ2-3
clone size: few
V gene: TRBV30
CDR3 protein: CAWSVGTDTQYF
CDR3 DNA: TGTGCCTGGAGTGTAGGCACAGATACGCAGTATTTT

D gene: NA
J gene: TRBJ2-3
clone size: NA
V gene: TRBV29-1
CDR3 protein: CSANSLFTDTQYF
CDR3 DNA: TGCAGCGCTAACAGCCTATTCACAGATACGCAGTATTTT

D gene: NA
J gene: TRBJ2-1
clone size: few
V gene: TRBV20-1
CDR3 protein: CSARDPAEQFF
CDR3 DNA: TGCAGTGCTAGAGACCCAGCTGAGCAGTTCTTC

D gene: TRBD2
J gene: TRBJ2-3
clone size: few
V gene: TRBV7-2
CDR3 protein: CASSSALAGAQDTQYF
CDR3 DNA: TGTGCCAGCAGCTCCGCCCTAGCGGGAGCTCAAGATACGCAGTATTTT